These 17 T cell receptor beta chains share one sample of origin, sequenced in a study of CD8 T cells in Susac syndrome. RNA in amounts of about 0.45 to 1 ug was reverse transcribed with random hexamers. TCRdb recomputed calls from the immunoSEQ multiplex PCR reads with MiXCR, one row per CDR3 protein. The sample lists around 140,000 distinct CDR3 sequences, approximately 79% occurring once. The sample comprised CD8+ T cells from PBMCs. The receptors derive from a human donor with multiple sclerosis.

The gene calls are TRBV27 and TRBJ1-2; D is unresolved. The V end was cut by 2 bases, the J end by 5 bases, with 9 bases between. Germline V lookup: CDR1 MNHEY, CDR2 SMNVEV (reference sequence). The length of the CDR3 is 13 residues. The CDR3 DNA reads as TGTGCCAGCAGTTTACTTAACGGGTATGGCTACACCTTC. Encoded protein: CASSLLNGYGYTF.

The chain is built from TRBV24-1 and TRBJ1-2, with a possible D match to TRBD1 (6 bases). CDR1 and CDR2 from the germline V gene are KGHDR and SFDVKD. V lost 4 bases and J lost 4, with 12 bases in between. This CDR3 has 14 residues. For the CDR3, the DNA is TGTGCCACCAGTGACTCGGACAGTCCCTATGGCTACACCTTC. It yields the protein CATSDSDSPYGYTF.

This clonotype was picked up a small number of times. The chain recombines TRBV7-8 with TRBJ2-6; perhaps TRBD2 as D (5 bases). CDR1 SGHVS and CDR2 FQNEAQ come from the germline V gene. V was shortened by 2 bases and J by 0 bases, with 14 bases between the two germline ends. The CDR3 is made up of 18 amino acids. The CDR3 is CASSLILPEDSGANVLTF. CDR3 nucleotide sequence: TGTGCCAGCAGCTTAATCCTGCCGGAGGACTCTGGGGCCAACGTCCTGACTTTC.

The DNA of the CDR3 is TGTGCCAGCAGCTTAGTCTCTGGCCTCTACCCAAAAGCTTTCTTT. Its translation: CASSLVSGLYPKAFF. This chain uses TRBV7-9 with TRBJ1-1; D remains unclear. V lost 1 base to trimming and J lost 9 bases, with 18 bases between them. Germline CDR1 and CDR2: SEHNR and FQNEAQ (reference sequence). This CDR3 spans 15 amino acids.

In DNA, the CDR3 is TGTGCCAGCAGTTCGATCCGAAAGACGCGAGTGTATGAGCAGTTCTTC. It is translated as CASSSIRKTRVYEQFF. The rearrangement joins TRBV7-9 to TRBJ2-1; D remains ambiguous. V lost 6 bases to trimming and J lost 8 bases, with 23 bases between them. CDR3 length: 16 amino acids. The germline CDR1 and CDR2 sequences are SEHNR and FQNEAQ (reference sequence).

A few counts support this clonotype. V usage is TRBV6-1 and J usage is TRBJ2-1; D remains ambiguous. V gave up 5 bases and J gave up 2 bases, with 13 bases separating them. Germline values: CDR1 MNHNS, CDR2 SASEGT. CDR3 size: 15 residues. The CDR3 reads CASSYPQRTYNEQFF. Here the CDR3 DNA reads TGTGCCAGCAGTTACCCCCAAAGGACCTACAATGAGCAGTTCTTC.

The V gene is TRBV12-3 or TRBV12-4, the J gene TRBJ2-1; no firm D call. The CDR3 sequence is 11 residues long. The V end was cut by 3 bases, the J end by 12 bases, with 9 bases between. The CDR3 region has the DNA TGTGCCAGCAGTTTTGCTGTGGGGCAGTTCTTC. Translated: CASSFAVGQFF.

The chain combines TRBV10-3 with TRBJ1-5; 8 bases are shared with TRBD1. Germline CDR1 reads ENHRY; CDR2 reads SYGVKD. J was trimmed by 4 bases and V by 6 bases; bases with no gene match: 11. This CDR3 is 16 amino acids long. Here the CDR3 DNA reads TGTGCCATCAGCGCGACTGGACAGGGCCGAAATCAGCCCCAGCATTTT. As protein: CAISATGQGRNQPQHF.

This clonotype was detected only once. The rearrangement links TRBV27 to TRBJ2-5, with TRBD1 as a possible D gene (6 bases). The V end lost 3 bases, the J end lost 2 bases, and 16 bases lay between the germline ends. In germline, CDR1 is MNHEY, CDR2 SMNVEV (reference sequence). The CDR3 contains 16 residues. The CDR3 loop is CASSLSPGAAQETQYF. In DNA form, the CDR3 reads TGTGCCAGCAGTTTGAGCCCAGGGGCCGCGCAAGAGACCCAGTACTTC.

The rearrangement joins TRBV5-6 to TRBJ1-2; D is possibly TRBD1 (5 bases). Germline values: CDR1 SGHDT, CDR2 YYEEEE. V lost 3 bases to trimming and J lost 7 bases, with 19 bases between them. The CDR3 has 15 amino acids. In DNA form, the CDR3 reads TGTGCCAGCAGCTACGGGACGGACCCCGGTGGTGGCTACACCTTC. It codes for CASSYGTDPGGGYTF.

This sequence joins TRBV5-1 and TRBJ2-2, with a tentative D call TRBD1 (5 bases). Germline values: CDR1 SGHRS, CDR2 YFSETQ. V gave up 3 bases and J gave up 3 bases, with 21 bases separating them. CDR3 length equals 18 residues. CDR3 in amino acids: CASSSKRGSLADTGELFF. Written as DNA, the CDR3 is TGCGCCAGCAGCTCAAAAAGGGGATCCTTGGCGGACACCGGGGAGCTGTTTTTT.

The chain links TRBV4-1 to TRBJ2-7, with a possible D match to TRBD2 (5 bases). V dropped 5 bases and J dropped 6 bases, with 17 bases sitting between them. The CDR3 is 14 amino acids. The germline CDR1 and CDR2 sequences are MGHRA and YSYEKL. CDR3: CASSGIRGWGEQYF. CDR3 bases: TGCGCCAGCAGCGGAATACGGGGTTGGGGCGAGCAGTACTTC.

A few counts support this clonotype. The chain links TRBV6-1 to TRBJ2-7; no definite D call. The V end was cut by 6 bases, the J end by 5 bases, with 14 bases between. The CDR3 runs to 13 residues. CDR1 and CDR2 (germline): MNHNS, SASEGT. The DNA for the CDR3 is TGTGCCAGCAGCCGCTCCCCCCTGGACGAGCAGTACTTC. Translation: CASSRSPLDEQYF.

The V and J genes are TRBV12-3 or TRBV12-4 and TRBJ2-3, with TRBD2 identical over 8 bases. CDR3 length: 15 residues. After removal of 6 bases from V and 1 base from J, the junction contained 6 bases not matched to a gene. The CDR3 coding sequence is TGTGCCAGCAGCCTGAGCGGGAGCCGCACAGATACGCAGTATTTT. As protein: CASSLSGSRTDTQYF.

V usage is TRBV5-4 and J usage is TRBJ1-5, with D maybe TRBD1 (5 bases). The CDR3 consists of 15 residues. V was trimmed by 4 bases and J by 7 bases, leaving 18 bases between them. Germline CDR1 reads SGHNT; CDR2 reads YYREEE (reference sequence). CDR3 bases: TGTGCCAGCAGCACCTACGGCAGGGTAACACAGCCCCAGCATTTT. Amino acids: CASSTYGRVTQPQHF.

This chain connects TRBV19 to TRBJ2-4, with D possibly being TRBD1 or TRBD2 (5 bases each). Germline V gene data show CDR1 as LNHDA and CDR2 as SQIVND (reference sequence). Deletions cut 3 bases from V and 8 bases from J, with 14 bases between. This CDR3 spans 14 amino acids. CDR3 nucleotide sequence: TGTGCCAGTAGTATTGGACTTACAGGAGACATTCAGTACTTC. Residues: CASSIGLTGDIQYF.

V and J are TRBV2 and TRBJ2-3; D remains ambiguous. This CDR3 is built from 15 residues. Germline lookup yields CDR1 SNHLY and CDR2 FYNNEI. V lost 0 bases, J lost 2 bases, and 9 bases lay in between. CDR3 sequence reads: CASSEAGLVTDTQYF. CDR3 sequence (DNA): TGTGCCAGCAGTGAAGCGGGGTTAGTCACAGATACGCAGTATTTT.